This T cell receptor beta chain was captured by sequencing in a study of T cells after posttransplantation cyclophosphamide. Findings and limits, study-wide: Donor-recipient repertoire similarity was low at 1-2 months, rising over year one.

Some clones are missing from TCRdb's copy, which holds only in-frame ones; the method was immunoSEQ multiplex PCR. The data contain 3,900 or so clones, 62% of them singletons. This clone was recorded only once. Its matching antigen is unknown. Trimming removed 5 bases at V and 3 bases at J, with 19 bases between. Germline loops: CDR1 PRHDT, CDR2 FYEKMQ (reference sequence). This CDR3 is built from 16 residues. The rearrangement joins TRBV13 to TRBJ1-2, with D possibly matching TRBD1 (6 bases). The sequencing input was memory CD8+ T cells sorted from blood. This TCR was recovered from a man aged 25-45 years in good health and a related stem cell transplant donor. CDR3 sequence reads: CASSTRLGAPHYGYTF. Here the CDR3 DNA reads TGTGCCAGCAGCACCCGCTTGGGGGCGCCTCACTATGGCTACACCTTC.